The sample holds many counts of the clone carrying this T cell receptor (beta chain). Its antigen is as yet unknown. This sample is drawn from a study of post-analysis software for immune sequencing data. Study background: As for disease course, relapsing-remitting, secondary progressive and progressive-relapsing multiple sclerosis were all included.

Study observations and caveats: Under the F measure, samples that were prepared in one batch clustered strongly together. Significantly lower normalized Chao1 diversity was found in patients with multiple sclerosis relative to controls. Patients showed TRBV5-6, TRBV5-1 and TRBV20-1 among five TRBV segments more frequent than in controls.

Unique molecular identifiers tagged the TCR beta cDNA libraries. Each sample of about 0.9 to 10 million input T cells yielded roughly 500,000 cDNA molecules, so each molecule approximated one T cell. Using its own MiXCR run on the PCR reads, TCRdb lists one record per CDR3 protein. Counted here are fewer than 550,000 distinct CDR3 sequences, 34% occurring once; the ten biggest clones make up 4.5% to 7.5%. The V end was cut by 5 bases, the J end by 7 bases, with 18 bases between. This CDR3 is 15 amino acids long. CDR1 is MGHRA and CDR2 is YSYEKL in the germline V gene. Source material: blood. The gene calls are TRBV4-1 and TRBJ2-4, with D perhaps TRBD1 (6 bases). The receptor was derived from a girl aged 2-17 years with multiple sclerosis. The CDR3 reads CASSLQGVMGNIQYF. CDR3 coding DNA: TGCGCCAGCAGCTTACAGGGTGTGATGGGGAACATTCAGTACTTC.